This record covers a single TCR beta chain. There are a few counts of this clone. The target of this receptor is not known. There are no base qualities to consult, and no much larger clone falls within one base. This record belongs to a study of cytomegalovirus exposure and HLA in healthy donors (dated 2017 in TCRdb). For the wider study: An earlier analysis of some 600 of the donors reported 276 Gb of sequence data and around 110 million unique TCR beta sequences obtained from about 180 million T cells. In addition to the first cohort of roughly 700 subjects, a separate validation cohort of some 120 different subjects was used. Rather than drawing on any new phenotypic data, the later analysis identified candidate immune exposures from TCR beta sequences and the way those sequences occurred across donors. Every discovery cohort repertoire had been produced on one sequencing platform. An earlier analysis of 587 of the donors used high-throughput TCR beta sequencing to judge whether each TCR beta V gene segment behaved as functional or pseudogenic. To study patterns of TCR occurrence, a later analysis re-analyzed previously published TCR beta repertoires from 650 to 750 donors and added high-resolution HLA genotyping. The aim of the study was to test whether cataloging public T cell receptors could identify signatures of past pathogen exposure. Of the roughly 400 genotyped donors, around 81% fell in the genetic ancestry cluster associated with self-reported Caucasian donors. Genome-wide SNP genotypes for about 60% of the 666 donors were used in a later genetic analysis, which treated that subset as a discovery cohort. Because of strong linkage in the cohort, roughly 5 DR-DQ haplotypes were treated as single units for association and clustering. Among 398 genotyped donors of the cohort, an average of around 240,000 unique TCR beta nucleotide sequences were sequenced per donor, around 20% of them non-productive. The study combined high-throughput TCR immunosequencing, statistical association of individual TCRs with disease status, and machine learning to predict cytomegalovirus infection status. Roughly 300 gigabases of sequencing data and approximately 91 million unique TCR sequences made up an early release that covered several hundred HLA-typed donors. Using immunosequencing, the study profiled T cell repertoires from about 610 subjects and related those repertoires to cytomegalovirus serostatus. Donor age, sex, ethnicity and CMV serostatus were compiled together with the repertoire data. Both class I and class II loci were covered by HLA typing, at four-digit resolution. Typing coverage varied by locus: roughly 620-640 donors for A, B, C, DRB1 and DQB1; more than 500 for DQA1; 606 for DPA1; 450 to 480 for DPB1.

Results and caveats for the whole study, not just this receptor: Most TCR sequences were seen in very few donors, while some public TCRs were found in many individuals. Linkage disequilibrium might explain the correlated functional status among segregating V segments, but an unknown experimental factor could not be excluded. The cohort was sequenced for TCR beta chains only, and without alpha or paired-chain data the features that could be detected were limited. A later analysis reported that several top co-occurrence clusters appeared linked to parvovirus B19, influenza, CMV and Epstein-Barr virus. Three of the identified cytomegalovirus-associated TCR beta chains were confirmed in vitro to be specific for cytomegalovirus antigens. A group of highly shared sequence variants was considered likely to be a technical artifact of the sequencing pipeline. In both the original and validation cohorts, the classifier was reported to diagnose cytomegalovirus status with high specificity and sensitivity. In a later analysis, HLA-associated TCR beta chains were found to be more clonally expanded and to have lower generation probabilities than equally common non-associated chains. Compared with the approximately 670-donor mean, donors in an Asian-associated ancestry cluster had fewer N-insertions in productive TCRs, according to a later genetic analysis. A further reported finding was that TCR beta sequences accurately predicted the HLA-A and HLA-B alleles for most subjects in the first cohort. In a later analysis, around 17,000 TCR beta sequences were associated with specific HLA alleles at a false discovery rate of 0.05. In the study, approximately 150 TCR beta chains were listed as associated with cytomegalovirus. When HLA alleles, especially DR and DQ, strongly co-occurred, attributing TCR associations to individual alleles was difficult. Because counts were too low, seventeen rarely observed V segments, including chromosome 9 orphons, were excluded from the earlier analysis of around 640 of the donors. According to a later analysis, most CMV-associated TCR beta chains appeared to be HLA-restricted, and the HLA associations seemed to be driven largely by CMV exposure. In a later analysis, TCR association rates were found to vary across HLA loci, with the most associated TCRs seen for DRB1 alleles and the fewest for HLA-C alleles. V-gene and J-gene trimming of TCR beta chains was associated with a missense DCLRE1C variant in a later genetic analysis, and the association was replicated in an independent cohort. Broadly in line with IMGT annotations, most TCR beta V segments showed up in productive rearrangements about 90% or about 30% of the time in an earlier analysis of 587 of the donors. The authors suggested that the approach could potentially be extended to other disease states and immunological phenotypes. Because the 87-base-pair reads could not distinguish some IMGT-functional V segments, including TRBV6-2 and TRBV6-3, those segments were excluded. Sequencing depth was assumed to be roughly uniform across donors in the presence/absence analyses, though that assumption may not hold. Immune exposure information for the cohort was limited to CMV serostatus. Because HLA typing was unavailable for some donors at each locus, only the typed subset was used in association tests.

The protocol used for the library was the immunoSEQ multiplex PCR assay. For the multiplex PCR, a mixture combining 60 forward primers for TCR Vbeta segments and 13 reverse primers for TCR Jbeta segments was used. A multiplex PCR assay on genomic DNA amplified the CDR3 region of rearranged TCR beta genes. Amplified TCR beta libraries were sequenced as 87-base-pair reads on the Illumina HiSeq System. Concerning the study's data processing: In a later analysis, roughly 80 million unique TCR beta chains were counted across the roughly 670 repertoires, and roughly 11 million of these chains were shared by at least two donors. Raw reads were error-corrected and collapsed into unique sequences with a nearest-neighbor algorithm that merged closely related sequences to remove PCR and sequencing errors. V, D and J gene segments were assigned by aligning CDR3 sequences to IMGT reference sequences. For a sequence to be retained, a match of at least six nucleotides to both a V gene segment and a J gene segment was required. A rearrangement counted as productive if the CDR3 had no stop codons and remained in frame with V and J, and every other rearrangement counted as non-productive. Following IMGT convention, CDR3 was defined as the stretch from the second conserved V-encoded cysteine up to the conserved J-encoded phenylalanine. The earlier analysis of about 620 of the donors excluded sequences that lacked an unambiguous match to a single V gene segment. An earlier analysis of 550 to 650 of the donors classified V segments as functional when productive rearrangements were above 56.7% and as segregating when the standard deviation between donors was above 5%. A statistical classification framework was built for diagnosing cytomegalovirus status from the catalog of TCR beta chain sequences. A later analysis assigned V and J genes by comparing TCR nucleotide sequences with IMGT/GENE-DB human TR gene sequences. The TCRdist pipeline was used in a later analysis to assign CDR3 sequences and most-parsimonious VDJ recombination scenarios. In a later analysis, every TCR beta chain was defined by the combination of its CDR3 amino acid sequence and its V-gene family, and reads without a unique V-gene family were dropped. A later analysis removed roughly 590 highly shared, low-generation-probability nucleotide sequences to deal with suspected cross-contamination and a sequencing artifact. For each public chain, a later analysis derived a clonal expansion index from normalized ranks of inferred template counts within each repertoire. A later analysis computed generation probabilities with a VDJ recombination model fitted to out-of-frame rearrangements, and checked the results against IGoR. A later analysis scored TCR-TCR, TCR-HLA and TCR-CMV co-occurrence with hypergeometric tests, applying a repertoire-size bias correction to TCR pairs. False discovery rates were estimated in a later analysis by permuting HLA or CMV assignments 20 times. A later analysis grouped co-occurring TCRs with DBSCAN, adding TCRdist sequence similarity when clustering within HLA-allele-positive subsets. Co-occurrence clustering excluded repertoires with fewer than 30,000 or more than 120,000 public chains, plus five with anomalous nucleotide sharing. Drawn from immuneACCESS, this table holds only the in-frame rearrangements with V and J called that TCRdb kept. Clones are partly lost; checked studies trace under half to an unresolved V gene and leave the rest unexplained. That table is the source of V, J and clone size, and D and trimming were worked out from the DNA. The sample records about 210,000 clones, 80% to 90% of which are singletons. Less than 2% of the sample comes from the top ten.

The cohort consisted of more than 650 healthy bone marrow donors. Cohort members were all nominally healthy when sampled, although unrecorded immune exposures were likely present. The donor was CMV seropositive and was included in the group of almost 300 seropositive cohort members. A peripheral blood sample was provided by each donor, and peripheral blood mononuclear cells were used for TCR beta sequencing. Genomic DNA was extracted from the blood cell samples with the Qiagen DNeasy Blood Extraction Kit. Compared with germline, V lacks 8 bases and J lacks 12 bases; bases without a gene match: 7. The germline V gene gives CDR1 as SNHLY and CDR2 as FYNNEI. The CDR3 sequence holds 11 residues, the cysteine and phenylalanine included. Here the CDR3 DNA is all that survives: 33 bases in frame from base 1.

The sample was PBMCs. The rearrangement joined TRBV2 to TRBJ2-1; TRBD2 agrees with 7 junctional bases. This receptor was identified in a man aged 35 to 55 in good health and CMV-seropositive. CDR3 region: CASQETSRQFF. The nucleotides read TGTGCCAGCCAGGAGACTAGCCGGCAGTTCTTC.